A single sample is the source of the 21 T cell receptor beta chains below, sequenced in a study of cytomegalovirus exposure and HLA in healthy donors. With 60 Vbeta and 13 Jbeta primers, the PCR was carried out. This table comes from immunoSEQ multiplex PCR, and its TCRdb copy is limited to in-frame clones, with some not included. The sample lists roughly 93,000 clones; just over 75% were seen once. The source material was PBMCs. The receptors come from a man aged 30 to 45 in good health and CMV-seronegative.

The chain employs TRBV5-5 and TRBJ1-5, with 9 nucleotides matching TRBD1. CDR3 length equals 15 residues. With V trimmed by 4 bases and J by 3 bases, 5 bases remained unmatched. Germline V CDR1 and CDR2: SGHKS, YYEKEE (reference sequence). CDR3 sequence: CASSRGQGINQPQHF. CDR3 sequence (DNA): TGTGCCAGCAGCAGAGGACAGGGGATCAATCAGCCCCAGCATTTT. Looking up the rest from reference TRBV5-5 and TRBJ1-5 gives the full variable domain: DAGVTQSPTHLIKTRGQQVTLRCSPISGHKSVSWYQQVLGQGPQFIFQYYEKEERGRGNFPDRFSARQFPNYSSELNVNALLLGDSALYLCASSRGQGINQPQHFGDGTRLSIL.

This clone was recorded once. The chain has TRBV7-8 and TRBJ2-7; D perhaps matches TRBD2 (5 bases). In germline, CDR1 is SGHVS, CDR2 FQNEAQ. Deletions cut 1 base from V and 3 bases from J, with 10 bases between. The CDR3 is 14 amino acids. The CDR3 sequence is CASSLVGSDYEQYF. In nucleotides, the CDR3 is TGTGCCAGCAGCTTAGTGGGTAGCGACTACGAGCAGTACTTC.

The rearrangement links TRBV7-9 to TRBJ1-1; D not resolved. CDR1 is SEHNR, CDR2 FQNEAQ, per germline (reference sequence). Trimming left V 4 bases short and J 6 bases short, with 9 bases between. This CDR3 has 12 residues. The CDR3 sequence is CASSSSRAEAFF. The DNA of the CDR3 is TGTGCCAGCAGCTCCTCGCGGGCTGAAGCTTTCTTT.

The CDR3 here is CASSLVGVDNSPLHF. Here the CDR3 DNA reads TGTGCCAGCAGCTTAGTAGGGGTTGATAATTCACCCCTCCACTTT. V usage is TRBV7-9 and J usage is TRBJ1-6, with a weak D call TRBD1 (5 bases). The V end was cut by 1 base, the J end by 5 bases, with 9 bases between. CDR3 length equals 15 residues. Germline CDR1 is SEHNR and CDR2 is FQNEAQ (reference sequence).

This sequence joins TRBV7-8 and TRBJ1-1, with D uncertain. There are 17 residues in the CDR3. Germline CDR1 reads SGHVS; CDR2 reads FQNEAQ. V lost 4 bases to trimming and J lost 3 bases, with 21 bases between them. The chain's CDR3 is CASSSTETSQWDTEAFF. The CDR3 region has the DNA TGTGCCAGCAGCTCCACAGAGACCTCTCAGTGGGACACTGAAGCTTTCTTT. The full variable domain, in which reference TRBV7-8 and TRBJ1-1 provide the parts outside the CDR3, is GAGVSQSPRYKVAKRGQDVALRCDPISGHVSLFWYQQALGQGPEFLTYFQNEAQLDKSGLPSDRFFAERPEGSVSTLKIQRTQQEDSAVYLCASSSTETSQWDTEAFFGQGTRLTVV.

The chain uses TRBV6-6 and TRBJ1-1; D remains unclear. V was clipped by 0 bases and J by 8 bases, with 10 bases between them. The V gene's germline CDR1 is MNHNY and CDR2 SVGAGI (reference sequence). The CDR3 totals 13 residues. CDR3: CASSYSRQLEAFF. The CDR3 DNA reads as TGTGCCAGCAGTTACTCGAGGCAGCTCGAAGCTTTCTTT.

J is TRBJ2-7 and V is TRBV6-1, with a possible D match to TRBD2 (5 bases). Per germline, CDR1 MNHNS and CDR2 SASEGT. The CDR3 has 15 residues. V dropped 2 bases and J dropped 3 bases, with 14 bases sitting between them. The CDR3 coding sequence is TGTGCCAGCAGTGAACGGGGTGGGCAGGACTACGAGCAGTACGTC. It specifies CASSERGGQDYEQYV.

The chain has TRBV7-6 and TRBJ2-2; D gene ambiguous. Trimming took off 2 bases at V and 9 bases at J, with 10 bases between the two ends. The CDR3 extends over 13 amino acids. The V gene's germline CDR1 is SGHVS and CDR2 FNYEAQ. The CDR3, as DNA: TGTGCCAGCAGCTTAAACGCGGCAAGGGAGCTGTTTTTT. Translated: CASSLNAARELFF.

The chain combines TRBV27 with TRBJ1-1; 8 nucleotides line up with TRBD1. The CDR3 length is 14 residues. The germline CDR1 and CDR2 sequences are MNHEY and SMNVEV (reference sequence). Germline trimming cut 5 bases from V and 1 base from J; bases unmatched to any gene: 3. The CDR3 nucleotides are TGTGCCAGCAGTACCGGACAGGGGAACACTGAAGCTTTCTTT. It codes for CASSTGQGNTEAFF.

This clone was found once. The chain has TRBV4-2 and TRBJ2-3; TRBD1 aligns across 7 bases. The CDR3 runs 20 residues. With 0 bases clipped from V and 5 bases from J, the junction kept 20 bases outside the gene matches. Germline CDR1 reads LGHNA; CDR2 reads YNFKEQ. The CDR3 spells CASSQERSGTDSFARDTQYF. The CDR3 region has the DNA TGTGCCAGCAGCCAAGAACGGAGTGGGACAGACTCTTTTGCCAGAGATACGCAGTATTTT.

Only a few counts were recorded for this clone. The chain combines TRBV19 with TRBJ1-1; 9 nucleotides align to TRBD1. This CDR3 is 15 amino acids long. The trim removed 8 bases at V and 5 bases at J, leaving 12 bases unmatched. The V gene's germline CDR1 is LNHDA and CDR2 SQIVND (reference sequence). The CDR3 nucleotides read TGTGCCAGTGACGCCAGACAGGGGGACGTAACTGAAGCTTTCTTT. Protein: CASDARQGDVTEAFF.

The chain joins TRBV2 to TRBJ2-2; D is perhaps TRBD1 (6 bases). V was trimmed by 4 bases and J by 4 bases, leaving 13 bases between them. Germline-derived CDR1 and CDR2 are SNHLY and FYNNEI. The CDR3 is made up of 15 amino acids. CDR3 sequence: CASSVWAGVTGELFF. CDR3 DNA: TGTGCCAGCAGTGTCTGGGCAGGGGTCACCGGGGAGCTGTTTTTT.

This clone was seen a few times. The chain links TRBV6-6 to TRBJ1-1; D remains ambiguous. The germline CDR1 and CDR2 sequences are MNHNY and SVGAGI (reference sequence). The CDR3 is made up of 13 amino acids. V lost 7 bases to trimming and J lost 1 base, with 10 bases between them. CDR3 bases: TGTGCCAGCACCGGCGGAACGAACACTGAAGCTTTCTTT. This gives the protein CASTGGTNTEAFF.

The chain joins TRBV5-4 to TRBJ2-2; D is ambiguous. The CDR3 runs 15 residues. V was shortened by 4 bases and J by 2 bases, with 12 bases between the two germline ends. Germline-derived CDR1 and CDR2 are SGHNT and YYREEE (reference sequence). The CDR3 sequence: CASSRNLLNTGELFF. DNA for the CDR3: TGTGCCAGCAGCCGAAACCTTCTAAACACCGGGGAGCTGTTTTTT.

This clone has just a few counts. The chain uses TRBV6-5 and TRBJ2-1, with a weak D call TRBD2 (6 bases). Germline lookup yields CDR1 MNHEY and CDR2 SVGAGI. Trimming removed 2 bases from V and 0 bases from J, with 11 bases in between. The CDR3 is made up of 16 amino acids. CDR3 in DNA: TGTGCCAGCAGTTACCTCGGGGGAAGCTCCTACAATGAGCAGTTCTTC. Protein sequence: CASSYLGGSSYNEQFF.

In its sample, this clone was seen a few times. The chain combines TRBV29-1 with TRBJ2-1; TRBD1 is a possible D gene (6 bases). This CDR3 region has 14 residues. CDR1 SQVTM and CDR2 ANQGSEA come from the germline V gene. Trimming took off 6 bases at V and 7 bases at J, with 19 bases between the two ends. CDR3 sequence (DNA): TGCAGCGTAGAGTCCCCAGGGGATCAGAATGAGCAGTTCTTC. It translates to CSVESPGDQNEQFF.

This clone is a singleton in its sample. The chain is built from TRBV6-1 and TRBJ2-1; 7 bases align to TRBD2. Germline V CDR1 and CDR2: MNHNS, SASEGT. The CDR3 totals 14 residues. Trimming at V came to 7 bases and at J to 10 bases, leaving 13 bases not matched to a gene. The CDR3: CASTPGVGGIEQFF. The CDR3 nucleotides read TGTGCCAGCACTCCGGGCGTGGGGGGGATAGAGCAGTTCTTC.

The CDR3 sequence is CASSFDLSSGYTF. In DNA, the CDR3 is TGTGCCAGCAGTTTTGACTTAAGTAGTGGCTACACCTTC. The V call is TRBV25-1, the J call TRBJ1-2; D gene ambiguous. V was shortened by 5 bases and J by 7 bases, with 14 bases between the two germline ends. This CDR3 comprises 13 residues. Germline V CDR1 and CDR2: MGHDK, SYGVNS.

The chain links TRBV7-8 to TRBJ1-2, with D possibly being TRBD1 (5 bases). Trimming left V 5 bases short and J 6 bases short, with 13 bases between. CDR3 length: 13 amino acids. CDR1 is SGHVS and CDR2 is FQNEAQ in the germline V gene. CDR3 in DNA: TGTGCCAGCAGCCCGTCTCAGGGCCATGGCTACACCTTC. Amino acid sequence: CASSPSQGHGYTF.

For the CDR3, the DNA is TGTGCCAGCAGGGATGCTCTCCGGGACAGGAGATCGAACACCGGGGAGCTGTTTTTT. This gives the protein CASRDALRDRRSNTGELFF. J is TRBJ2-2 and V is TRBV6-4; 8 bases fit TRBD1. The J segment lost 0 bases and the V segment lost 6 bases, leaving 15 bases of the junction unmatched. This CDR3 comprises 19 residues. The germline CDR1 and CDR2 sequences are MRHNA and SNTAGT.

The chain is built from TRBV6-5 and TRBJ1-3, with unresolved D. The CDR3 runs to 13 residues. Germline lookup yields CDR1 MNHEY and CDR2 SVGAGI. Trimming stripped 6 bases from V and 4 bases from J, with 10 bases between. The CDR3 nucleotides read TGTGCCAGCAGGTCCCCCGGGGGAAACACCATATATTTT. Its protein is CASRSPGGNTIYF.